The clone carrying this T cell receptor (beta chain) was seen a handful of times. Its specificity is unknown. CDR3 size: 13 residues. Germline CDR1 and CDR2: SGDLS and YYNGEE. V shed 3 bases and J shed 5 bases, with 11 bases lying between them. This specimen comes from a study of identical twins. A template switching step contributed a universal primer site, while unique molecular identifiers were present in the cDNA. TCRdb called the 5' RACE reads again in MiXCR, with one record for every CDR3 protein. The table lists about 720,000 distinct CDR3 sequences, 15% to 20% of them singletons. The study's findings and limits: Shared out-of-frame alpha sequences (those common to twins) showed excess low generation probability. Fewer insertions characterized abundant cord blood beta clonotypes, whereas memory repertoires showed none.

These data were also filed under a second study, of T cells expressing NK-cell markers. Turning to that study: Top CD8+ clonotypes included the dominant CD3+CD56+NKG2C+ clonotypes in roughly six donors.

This sequence was found in a woman between 18 and 29 years old in good health. V usage is TRBV9 and J usage is TRBJ2-5; D may correspond to TRBD1 or TRBD2 (5 bases each). The sample was PBMCs. DNA for the CDR3: TGTGCCAGCAGCGAGGGACCTGGGGAGACCCAGTACTTC. As protein: CASSEGPGETQYF.